This T cell receptor (beta chain) was sequenced in a study of beta chain features in type 1 diabetes. Study outcomes and limitations: For patients and controls alike, PCR might favor shorter templates to the same degree. People with Type 1 diabetes carried modestly yet significantly shorter TCRB CDR3s in all four CD4+ subsets.

Of the isolated RNA, all was reverse transcribed, and so the sequenced material was expressed TCRB transcripts. Assay: immunoSEQ multiplex PCR; the TCRdb copy retains only in-frame clones and omits some. The sample holds approximately 250,000 clones, around 24% seen once. Blood was collected once per donor into heparin, averaging around 120 mL. The J segment lost 6 bases and the V segment lost 3 bases, leaving 6 bases of the junction unmatched. Germline CDR1 and CDR2: MDHEN and SYDVKM. The CDR3 has 14 amino acids. This clone has just a few counts. The target antigen is unknown. This clonotype was sampled from a woman under 40 with type 1 diabetes. V usage is TRBV28 and J usage is TRBJ2-3, with 7 bases identical to TRBD2. Sequenced material: naive CD4+ T cells from blood. DNA of the CDR3: TGTGCCAGCAGTTTCGGAGCGGGACCTGATACGCAGTATTTT. It yields the protein CASSFGAGPDTQYF.